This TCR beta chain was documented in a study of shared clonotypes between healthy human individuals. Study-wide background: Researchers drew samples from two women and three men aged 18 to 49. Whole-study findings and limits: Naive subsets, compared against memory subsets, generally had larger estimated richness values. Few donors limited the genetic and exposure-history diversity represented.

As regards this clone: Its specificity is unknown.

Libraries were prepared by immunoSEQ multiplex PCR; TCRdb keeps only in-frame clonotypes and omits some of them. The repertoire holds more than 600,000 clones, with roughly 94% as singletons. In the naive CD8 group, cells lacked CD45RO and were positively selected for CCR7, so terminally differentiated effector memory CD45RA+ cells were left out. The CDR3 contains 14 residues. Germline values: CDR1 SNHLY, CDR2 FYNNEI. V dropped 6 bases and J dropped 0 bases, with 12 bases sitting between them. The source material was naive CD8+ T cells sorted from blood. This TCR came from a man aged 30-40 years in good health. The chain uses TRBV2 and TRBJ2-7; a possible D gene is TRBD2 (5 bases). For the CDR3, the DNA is TGTGCCAGCAGAGCGGAGGCCTTCTCCTACGAGCAGTACTTC. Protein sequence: CASRAEAFSYEQYF. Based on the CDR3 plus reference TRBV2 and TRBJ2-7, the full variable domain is EPEVTQTPSHQVTQMGQEVILRCVPISNHLYFYWYRQILGQKVEFLVSFYNNEISEKSEIFDDQFSVERPDGSNFTLKIRSTKLEDSAMYFCASRAEAFSYEQYFGPGTRLTVT.